The next 30 T cell receptor beta chains were all read from a single sample in a study of T cell responses to AZD1222 COVID-19 vaccine. Sequencing used immunoSEQ multiplex PCR; TCRdb keeps in-frame clones, though not all of them. The table shows some 130,000 clones, with more than 85% occurring only once. The input for sequencing was peripheral blood, taken on day 0 of AZD1222 vaccination. The origin of the receptors is an adult in good health.

The rearrangement links TRBV28 to TRBJ2-2; D gene unclear. This CDR3 has 12 residues. Per germline, CDR1 MDHEN and CDR2 SYDVKM. The V end lost 5 bases, the J end lost 6 bases, and 7 bases lay between the germline ends. The CDR3 here is CASSIGAGELFF. DNA for the CDR3: TGTGCCAGCAGTATCGGAGCCGGGGAGCTGTTTTTT.

The chain links TRBV28 to TRBJ2-7; D ambiguous. The CDR3 spans 11 residues. The V gene's germline CDR1 is MDHEN and CDR2 SYDVKM. The V and J ends lost 5 bases and 7 bases respectively, with 9 bases between them. This CDR3 is CASSVGWEQYF. CDR3 sequence (DNA): TGTGCCAGCAGTGTGGGGTGGGAGCAGTACTTC.

The J gene is TRBJ1-5, the V gene TRBV19, with TRBD1 matching 9 bases. The CDR3 is 14 residues long. CDR1 is LNHDA, CDR2 SQIVND, per germline (reference sequence). V trimming: 3 bases; J trimming: 5 bases; junction bases outside the gene matches: 2. The CDR3 here is CASSMWDRDQPQHF. In nucleotides, the CDR3 is TGTGCCAGTAGTATGTGGGACAGGGATCAGCCCCAGCATTTT.

This clone was seen a single time. Written as DNA, the CDR3 is TGTGCCAGCAGTTCCCGCGTGACCCTGAACACTGAAGCTTTCTTT. Protein product: CASSSRVTLNTEAFF. The rearrangement joins TRBV27 to TRBJ1-1; no definite D call. Germline V gene data show CDR1 as MNHEY and CDR2 as SMNVEV (reference sequence). Trimming removed 4 bases at V and 0 bases at J, with 12 bases between. The CDR3 loop spans 15 amino acids.

The chain couples TRBV18 to TRBJ2-7; maybe TRBD1 (6 bases). V dropped 1 base and J dropped 0 bases, with 16 bases sitting between them. Germline CDR1 and CDR2: KGHSH and LQKENI. This CDR3 region has 17 residues. CDR3 nucleotides: TGTGCCAGCTCACCACTTCCAATACAGGGCACCTCCTACGAGCAGTACTTC. Translation gives CASSPLPIQGTSYEQYF.

The gene calls are TRBV5-4 and TRBJ1-2; D is uncertain. The germline CDR1 and CDR2 sequences are SGHNT and YYREEE (reference sequence). V lost 4 bases and J 6 bases, leaving 13 bases between the germline ends. The CDR3 runs to 13 residues. In DNA, the CDR3 is TGTGCCAGCAGCCCCCGCTGGTGGGATGGCTACACCTTC. Translation: CASSPRWWDGYTF.

The CDR3 loop is CASSVASRRGSRQNEQFF. CDR3 coding DNA: TGTGCCAGCAGCGTAGCTAGCCGTCGGGGGTCCCGTCAAAATGAGCAGTTCTTC. The chain employs TRBV9 and TRBJ2-1; TRBD2 is a possible D gene (6 bases). This CDR3 spans 18 amino acids. Trimming left V 0 bases short and J 7 bases short, with 23 bases between. The V gene's germline CDR1 is SGDLS and CDR2 YYNGEE. Full variable domain (missing parts from reference TRBV9 and TRBJ2-1): DSGVTQTPKHLITATGQRVTLRCSPRSGDLSVYWYQQSLDQGLQFLIQYYNGEERAKGNILERFSAQQFPDLHSELNLSSLELGDSALYFCASSVASRRGSRQNEQFFGPGTRLTVL.

The chain carries TRBV11-2 and TRBJ1-1; a weak D match, TRBD1 (5 bases). The CDR3 has 13 amino acids. Germline assignment: CDR1 SGHAT and CDR2 FQNNGV. Trimming took 3 bases from V and 1 from J, leaving 6 bases between them. CDR3 in DNA: TGTGCCAGCAGCTTGGACAAGAACACTGAAGCTTTCTTT. It yields the protein CASSLDKNTEAFF.

The V and J genes are TRBV5-1 and TRBJ1-4; possible D gene TRBD1, 6 bases. CDR3 length: 15 residues. The V end was cut by 5 bases, the J end by 5 bases, with 16 bases between. Germline-derived CDR1 and CDR2 are SGHRS and YFSETQ. The CDR3 is CASRLLGQTNEKLFF. CDR3 bases: TGCGCCAGCAGATTGCTTGGACAGACGAATGAAAAACTGTTTTTT.

The chain couples TRBV7-8 to TRBJ2-3, with D tentatively TRBD2 (6 bases). V lost 7 bases, J lost 2 bases, and 13 bases lay in between. This CDR3 spans 14 amino acids. CDR1 is SGHVS, CDR2 FQNEAQ, per germline. The CDR3 protein is CASTHGLPTDTQYF. In nucleotides, the CDR3 is TGTGCCAGCACCCATGGACTACCCACAGATACGCAGTATTTT.

The rearrangement joins TRBV14 to TRBJ2-2, with TRBD1 matching over 8 bases. The length of the CDR3 is 16 residues. The V gene's germline CDR1 is SGHDN and CDR2 FVKESK. With V trimmed by 0 bases and J by 4 bases, 4 bases remained unmatched. The CDR3 DNA is TGTGCCAGCAGCCAAGATGCCAGGGGGCTCACCGGGGAGCTGTTTTTT. It translates to CASSQDARGLTGELFF. Supplemented by reference TRBV14 and TRBJ2-2, the full variable domain reads EAGVTQFPSHSVIEKGQTVTLRCDPISGHDNLYWYRRVMGKEIKFLLHFVKESKQDESGMPNNRFLAERTGGTYSTLKVQPAELEDSGVYFCASSQDARGLTGELFFGEGSRLTVL.

This chain joins TRBV6-5 and TRBJ1-1, with 8 bases aligning to TRBD1. V was pared by 6 bases and J by 4 bases, with 7 bases of the junction left unmatched. The CDR3 spans 14 residues. Germline CDR1 MNHEY, CDR2 SVGAGI. The CDR3 bases are TGTGCCAGCAGGAAACAGACAGGGGCCACTGAAGCTTTCTTT. As protein: CASRKQTGATEAFF.

The V and J genes are TRBV12-3 or TRBV12-4 and TRBJ1-1, with a weak D call TRBD1 (5 bases). This CDR3 has 12 amino acids. Trimming took off 5 bases at V and 10 bases at J, with 14 bases between the two ends. In DNA form, the CDR3 reads TGTGCCAGCAGTCTTGGGAAGGGGCGAGCTTTCTTT. Its protein is CASSLGKGRAFF.

Points on this clone: The junction shows a germline mismatch at one end, possibly a read error. The chain combines TRBV6-2 or TRBV6-3 with TRBJ1-1; the D is unclear. The germline V gene encodes CDR1 MNHEY and CDR2 SVGEGT. The CDR3 length is 15 residues. CDR3 loop: CASSYTGIVNTEAFF. CDR3 DNA: TGTGCCAGCAGTTACACCGGGATCGTGAATACTGAAGCTTTCTTT.

V is TRBV27 and J is TRBJ1-6; the match to TRBD1 covers 11 bases. V lost 3 bases to trimming and J lost 6 bases; unmatched junction nucleotides: 13. Germline lookup yields CDR1 MNHEY and CDR2 SMNVEV (reference sequence). The CDR3 extends over 19 amino acids. The CDR3 sequence is CASSFRTGGWMNPNSPLHF. CDR3 sequence (DNA): TGTGCCAGCAGTTTTAGGACAGGGGGCTGGATGAATCCTAATTCACCCCTCCACTTT.

V gene TRBV6-5 combines with J gene TRBJ1-5, with D maybe TRBD1 (5 bases). CDR3 length: 14 residues. The germline V gene has CDR1 MNHEY and CDR2 SVGAGI. Trimming shortened V by 0 bases and J by 7 bases, and 10 bases separated the two germline ends. The CDR3 reads CASSYSQGSQPQHF. CDR3 bases: TGTGCCAGCAGTTACTCCCAGGGTTCCCAGCCCCAGCATTTT.

Only one count was recorded for this clone. The chain carries TRBV27 and TRBJ2-1; D possibly matches TRBD1 or TRBD2 (5 bases each). The CDR3 loop spans 15 amino acids. Germline V CDR1 and CDR2: MNHEY, SMNVEV (reference sequence). Trimming stripped 4 bases from V and 4 bases from J, with 14 bases between. The CDR3 here is CASSSPGTEYNEQFF. The CDR3 DNA reads as TGTGCCAGCAGTTCCCCCGGGACGGAGTACAATGAGCAGTTCTTC.

This rearrangement joins TRBV10-2 to TRBJ2-7; TRBD1 matches at 8 bases. The germline CDR1 and CDR2 sequences are WSHSY and SAAADI. The CDR3 covers 13 residues. Trimming took 6 bases from V and 2 from J; bases not matched to a gene: 3. CDR3 DNA: TGCGCCAGCAGACCGACAGGGGCCTACGAGCAGTACTTC. It is translated as CASRPTGAYEQYF.

The rearrangement links TRBV4-1 to TRBJ1-1, with 7 bases that match TRBD1. Per germline, CDR1 MGHRA and CDR2 YSYEKL. The CDR3 covers 18 residues. Losses at the gene ends were 0 bases for V and 1 base for J; bases not matched to a gene: 11. The CDR3 loop reads CASSQDGQGEVGNTEAFF. CDR3 coding DNA: TGCGCCAGCAGCCAAGATGGGCAGGGGGAGGTTGGGAACACTGAAGCTTTCTTT.

This clone was seen only once. The chain recombines TRBV5-1 with TRBJ2-2; D remains ambiguous. Germline V CDR1 and CDR2: SGHRS, YFSETQ. Trimming took off 6 bases at V and 0 bases at J, with 6 bases between the two ends. The CDR3 contains 13 residues. The CDR3 bases are TGCGCCAGCAACCAGGCGAACACCGGGGAGCTGTTTTTT. Protein product: CASNQANTGELFF.

This clone is a singleton in its sample. The V gene is TRBV7-9, the J gene TRBJ1-5; 10 nucleotides agree with TRBD1. The V and J ends lost 1 base and 7 bases, in that order; junction bases with no gene match: 10. This CDR3 spans 17 amino acids. Germline assignment: CDR1 SEHNR and CDR2 FQNEAQ (reference sequence). The CDR3 is CASSLGEGQGELQPQHF. The CDR3 DNA follows: TGTGCCAGCAGCTTAGGTGAAGGACAGGGGGAGCTCCAGCCCCAGCATTTT.

The CDR3 nucleotides are TGTGCCAGCACGGACAGGGCCTATGGCTACACCTTC. It translates to CASTDRAYGYTF. The J gene is TRBJ1-2, the V gene TRBV28, with TRBD1 identical over 8 bases. Germline CDR1 reads MDHEN; CDR2 reads SYDVKM. V was pared by 7 bases and J by 4 bases, with 2 bases of the junction left unmatched. The CDR3 totals 12 residues.

The table lists this clone with a count of one. The chain is built from TRBV7-3 and TRBJ2-2; the match to TRBD1 covers 11 bases. Germline V gives CDR1 SGHTA, CDR2 FQGTGA. This CDR3 has 16 amino acids. V lost 5 bases, J lost 4 bases, and 6 bases stayed unmatched. CDR3 coding DNA: TGTGCCAGCAGCCGGGACAGGGGGTCAGTCACCGGGGAGCTGTTTTTT. Residues: CASSRDRGSVTGELFF.

The chain uses TRBV6-6 and TRBJ1-3; D is perhaps TRBD1 (5 bases). This CDR3 has 14 residues. V lost 7 bases and J lost 3, with 13 bases in between. The germline V gene encodes CDR1 MNHNY and CDR2 SVGAGI (reference sequence). The CDR3 coding sequence is TGTGCCAGCAAAAAGGGGACGATTGGAAACACCATATATTTT. Protein sequence: CASKKGTIGNTIYF.

This clone was counted between two and nine times. This chain joins TRBV30 and TRBJ1-1, with D uncertain. CDR1 is GTSNPN and CDR2 is SVGIG in the germline V gene (reference sequence). V was pared by 2 bases and J by 7 bases, with 11 bases between. The CDR3 spans 12 residues. The CDR3 reads CAWSPAFSEAFF. The CDR3, as DNA: TGTGCCTGGAGTCCCGCCTTCAGTGAAGCTTTCTTT.

The chain has TRBV9 and TRBJ1-6; 8 positions agree with TRBD1. The CDR3 spans 14 residues. Trimming took 5 bases from V and 10 from J; bases not matched to a gene: 8. Germline V CDR1 and CDR2: SGDLS, YYNGEE. CDR3 in DNA: TGTGCCAGCAGTCTCGGACAGGGCCCCTCACCCCTCCACTTT. Translated: CASSLGQGPSPLHF.

The chain couples TRBV6-5 to TRBJ2-7; TRBD1 or TRBD2 may be the D gene (5 bases each). Looked up from germline, CDR1 is MNHEY and CDR2 is SVGAGI. Between the trimmed V and J ends, which lost 2 bases and 0 bases, there was a span of 8 bases. The CDR3 extends over 14 amino acids. CDR3 in amino acids: CASSYVGGSYEQYF. CDR3 sequence (DNA): TGTGCCAGCAGTTACGTTGGGGGCTCCTACGAGCAGTACTTC.

This chain connects TRBV5-4 to TRBJ2-1, with unresolved D. The CDR3 sequence is 13 residues long. Trimming took off 6 bases at V and 4 bases at J, with 11 bases between the two ends. The germline V gene encodes CDR1 SGHNT and CDR2 YYREEE (reference sequence). This chain's CDR3 is CASTSDAYNEQFF. In nucleotides, the CDR3 is TGTGCCAGCACCTCGGACGCTTACAATGAGCAGTTCTTC.

The chain is built from TRBV7-9 and TRBJ2-5; 8 bases map to TRBD2. This CDR3 has 15 amino acids. V was clipped by 5 bases and J by 2 bases; unmatched bases: 7. Per germline, CDR1 SEHNR and CDR2 FQNEAQ (reference sequence). The CDR3 is CASSNRGGGQETQYF. The DNA for the CDR3 is TGTGCCAGCAGCAACCGGGGGGGCGGTCAAGAGACCCAGTACTTC.

The chain couples TRBV7-9 to TRBJ2-1; possible D gene TRBD1, 6 bases. This CDR3 spans 17 amino acids. With 2 bases removed from V and 8 bases from J, the gap between germline ends came to 22 bases. CDR1 is SEHNR and CDR2 is FQNEAQ in the germline V gene (reference sequence). The CDR3 protein is CASSLLIAGVDLDEQFF. In nucleotides, the CDR3 is TGTGCCAGCAGCTTACTCATCGCAGGGGTGGATTTGGATGAGCAGTTCTTC.